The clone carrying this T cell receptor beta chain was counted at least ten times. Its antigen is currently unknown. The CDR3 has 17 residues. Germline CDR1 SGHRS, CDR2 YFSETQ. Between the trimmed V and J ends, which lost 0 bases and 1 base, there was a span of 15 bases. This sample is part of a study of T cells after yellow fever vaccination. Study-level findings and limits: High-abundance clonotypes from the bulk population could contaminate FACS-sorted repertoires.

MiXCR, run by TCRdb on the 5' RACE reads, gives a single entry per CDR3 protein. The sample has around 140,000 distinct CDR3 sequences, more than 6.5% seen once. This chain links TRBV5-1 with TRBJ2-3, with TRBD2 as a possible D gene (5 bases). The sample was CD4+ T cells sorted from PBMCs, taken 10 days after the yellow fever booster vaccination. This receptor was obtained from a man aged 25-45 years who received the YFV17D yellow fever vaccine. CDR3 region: CASSLGLLAQGTDTQYF. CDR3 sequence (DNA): TGCGCCAGCAGCTTGGGACTATTAGCCCAGGGCACAGATACGCAGTATTTT.